This TCR beta chain was sequenced for a study of cytomegalovirus exposure and HLA in healthy donors. The PCR was carried out with 60 Vbeta primers and 13 Jbeta primers. Clones were read by immunoSEQ multiplex PCR, and TCRdb kept only the in-frame ones, dropping some. The sample shows 100,000 or so clones, approximately 80% of them seen only once. The CDR3 is made up of 15 amino acids. The V and J ends lost 4 bases and 8 bases, in that order; junction bases with no gene match: 11. The germline V gene encodes CDR1 SGHDN and CDR2 FVKESK. Notes on the study in general: A later analysis found TCR association rates differed by HLA locus, highest for DRB1 and lowest for HLA-C.

To note about this clone: What it binds is not known.

Sequenced input: PBMCs. The genes are TRBV14 and TRBJ1-2; 9 nucleotides agree with TRBD1. This receptor was identified in a female donor in good health and CMV-seronegative. CDR3 nucleotide sequence: TGTGCCAGCAGCCCTGACAGGGGGGCCGCCAGGGGCTACACCTTC. Protein: CASSPDRGAARGYTF.